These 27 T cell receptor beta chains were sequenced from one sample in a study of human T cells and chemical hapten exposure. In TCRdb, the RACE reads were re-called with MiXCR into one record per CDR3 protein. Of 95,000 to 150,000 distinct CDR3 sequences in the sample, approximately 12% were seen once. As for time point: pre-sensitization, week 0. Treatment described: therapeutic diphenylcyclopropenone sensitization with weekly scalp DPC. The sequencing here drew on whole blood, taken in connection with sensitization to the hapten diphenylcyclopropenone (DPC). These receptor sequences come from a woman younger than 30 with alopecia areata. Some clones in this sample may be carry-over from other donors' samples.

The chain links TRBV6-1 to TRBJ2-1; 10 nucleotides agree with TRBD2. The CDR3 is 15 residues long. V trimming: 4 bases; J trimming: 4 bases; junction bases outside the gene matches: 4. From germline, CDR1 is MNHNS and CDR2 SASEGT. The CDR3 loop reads CASSALAGEYNEQFF. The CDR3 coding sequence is TGTGCCAGCAGTGCCCTAGCGGGGGAATACAATGAGCAGTTCTTC.

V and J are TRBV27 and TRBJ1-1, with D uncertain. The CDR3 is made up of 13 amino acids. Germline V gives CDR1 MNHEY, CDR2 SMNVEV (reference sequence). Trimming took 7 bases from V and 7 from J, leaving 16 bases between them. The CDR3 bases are TGTGCCAGCACTCCCGGGTCGGGGTTTGAAGCTTTCTTT. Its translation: CASTPGSGFEAFF.

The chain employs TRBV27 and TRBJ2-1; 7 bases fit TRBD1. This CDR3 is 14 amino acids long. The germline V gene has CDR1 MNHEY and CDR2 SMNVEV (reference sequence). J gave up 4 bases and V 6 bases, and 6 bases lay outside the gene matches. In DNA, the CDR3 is TGTGCCAGCAGCGCGACAGGGAGTTACAATGAGCAGTTCTTC. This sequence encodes CASSATGSYNEQFF.

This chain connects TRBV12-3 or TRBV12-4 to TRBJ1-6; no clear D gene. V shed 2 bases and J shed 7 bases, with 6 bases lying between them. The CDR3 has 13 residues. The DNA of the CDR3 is TGTGCCAGCAGTTTAAAGGAAAATTCACCCCTCCACTTT. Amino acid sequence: CASSLKENSPLHF.

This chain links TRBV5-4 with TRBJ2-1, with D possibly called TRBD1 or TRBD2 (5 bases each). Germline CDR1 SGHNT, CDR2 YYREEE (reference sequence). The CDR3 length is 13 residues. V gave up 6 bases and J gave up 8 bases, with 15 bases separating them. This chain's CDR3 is CASTSAGAHEQFF. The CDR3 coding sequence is TGTGCCAGCACCTCCGCCGGGGCCCATGAGCAGTTCTTC.

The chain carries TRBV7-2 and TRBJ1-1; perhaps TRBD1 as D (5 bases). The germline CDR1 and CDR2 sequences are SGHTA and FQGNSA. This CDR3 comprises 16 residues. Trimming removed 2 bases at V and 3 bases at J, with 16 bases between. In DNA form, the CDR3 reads TGTGCCAGCAGCTTATGGGGGAGGGCGGCTGACACTGAAGCTTTCTTT. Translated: CASSLWGRAADTEAFF.

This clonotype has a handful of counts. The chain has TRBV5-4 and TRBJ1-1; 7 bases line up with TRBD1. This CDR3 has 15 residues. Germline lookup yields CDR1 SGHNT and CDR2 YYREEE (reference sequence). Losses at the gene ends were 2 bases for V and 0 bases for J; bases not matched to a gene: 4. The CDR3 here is CASSFGTVMNTEAFF. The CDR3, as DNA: TGTGCCAGCAGCTTTGGGACAGTCATGAACACTGAAGCTTTCTTT.

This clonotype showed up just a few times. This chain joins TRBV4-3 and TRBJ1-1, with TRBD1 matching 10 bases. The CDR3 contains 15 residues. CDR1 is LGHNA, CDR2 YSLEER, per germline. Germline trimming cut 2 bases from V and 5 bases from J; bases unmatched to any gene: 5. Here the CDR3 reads CASSQPGQGSTEAFF. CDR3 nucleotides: TGCGCCAGCAGCCAACCGGGACAGGGGAGTACTGAAGCTTTCTTT.

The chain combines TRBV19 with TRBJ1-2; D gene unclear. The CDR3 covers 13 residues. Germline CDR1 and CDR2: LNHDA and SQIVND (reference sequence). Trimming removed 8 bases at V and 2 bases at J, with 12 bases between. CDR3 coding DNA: TGTGCCAGTTCTAAGGGCTCCAACTATGGCTACACCTTC. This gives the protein CASSKGSNYGYTF.

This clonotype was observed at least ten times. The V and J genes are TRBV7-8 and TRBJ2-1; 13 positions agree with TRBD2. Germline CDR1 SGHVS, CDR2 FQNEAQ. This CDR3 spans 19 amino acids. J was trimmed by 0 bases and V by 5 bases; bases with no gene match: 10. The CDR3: CASSPTGTSGAYSYNEQFF. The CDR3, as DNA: TGTGCCAGCAGCCCGACCGGGACTAGCGGGGCCTACTCCTACAATGAGCAGTTCTTC.

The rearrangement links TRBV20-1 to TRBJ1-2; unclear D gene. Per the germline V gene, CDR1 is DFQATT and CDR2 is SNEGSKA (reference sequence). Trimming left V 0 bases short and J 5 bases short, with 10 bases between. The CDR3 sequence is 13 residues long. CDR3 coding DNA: TGCAGTGCTAGAGACGACGCCCGGTATGGCTACACCTTC. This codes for CSARDDARYGYTF.

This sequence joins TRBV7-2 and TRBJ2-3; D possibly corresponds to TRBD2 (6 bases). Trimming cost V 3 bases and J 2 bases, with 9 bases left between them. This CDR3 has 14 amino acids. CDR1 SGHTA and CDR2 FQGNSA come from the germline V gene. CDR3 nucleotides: TGTGCCAGCAGCTTTGGGAGGATCACAGATACGCAGTATTTT. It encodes CASSFGRITDTQYF.

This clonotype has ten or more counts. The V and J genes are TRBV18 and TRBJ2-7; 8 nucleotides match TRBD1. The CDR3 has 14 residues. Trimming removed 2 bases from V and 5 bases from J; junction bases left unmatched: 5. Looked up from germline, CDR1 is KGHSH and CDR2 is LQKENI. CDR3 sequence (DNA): TGTGCCAGCTCACCATTAGCACAGGGGGACGAGCAGTACTTC. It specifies CASSPLAQGDEQYF.

CDR3: CASSIGQGDMAQHF. CDR3 DNA sequence: TGTGCCAGTAGTATCGGGCAGGGGGATATGGCCCAGCATTTT. The chain employs TRBV19 and TRBJ1-5; 7 bases align to TRBD1. Germline V gene data show CDR1 as LNHDA and CDR2 as SQIVND (reference sequence). Trimming cost V 3 bases and J 11 bases; bases outside gene matches: 10. The CDR3 is 14 residues long.

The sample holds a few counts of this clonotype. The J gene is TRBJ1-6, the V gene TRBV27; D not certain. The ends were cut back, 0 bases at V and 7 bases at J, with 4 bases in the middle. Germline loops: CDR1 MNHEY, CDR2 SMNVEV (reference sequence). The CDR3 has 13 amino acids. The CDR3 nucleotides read TGTGCCAGCAGTTTATCGAAGAATTCACCCCTCCACTTT. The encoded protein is CASSLSKNSPLHF.

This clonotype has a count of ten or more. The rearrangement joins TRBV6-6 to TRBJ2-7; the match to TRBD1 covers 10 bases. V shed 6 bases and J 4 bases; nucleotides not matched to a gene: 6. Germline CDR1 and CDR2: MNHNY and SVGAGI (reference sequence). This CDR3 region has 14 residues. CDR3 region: CASSQTGGRYEQYF. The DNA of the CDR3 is TGTGCCAGCAGCCAGACAGGGGGCAGGTACGAGCAGTACTTC.

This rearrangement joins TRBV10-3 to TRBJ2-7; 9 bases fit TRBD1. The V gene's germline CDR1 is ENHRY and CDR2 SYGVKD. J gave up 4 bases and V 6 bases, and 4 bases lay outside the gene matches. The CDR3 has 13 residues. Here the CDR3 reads CAIRAGTGYEQYF. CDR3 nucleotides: TGTGCCATCAGAGCCGGGACAGGGTACGAGCAGTACTTC.

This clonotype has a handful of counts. The CDR3 nucleotides are TGTGCCAGCAGTGAGGTCGGGGGAAACCAAGAGACCCAGTACTTC. Its translation: CASSEVGGNQETQYF. The V and J genes are TRBV6-6 and TRBJ2-5, with D tentatively TRBD2 (6 bases). This CDR3 spans 15 amino acids. Trimming cost V 5 bases and J 0 bases, with 13 bases left between them. Germline values: CDR1 MNHNY, CDR2 SVGAGI (reference sequence).

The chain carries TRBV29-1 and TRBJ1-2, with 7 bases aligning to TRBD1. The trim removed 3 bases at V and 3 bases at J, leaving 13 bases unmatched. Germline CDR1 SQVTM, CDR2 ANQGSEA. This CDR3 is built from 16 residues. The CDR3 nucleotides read TGCAGCGTTGAGGGGGACGACAGGGATCGGTACTATGGCTACACCTTC. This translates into CSVEGDDRDRYYGYTF. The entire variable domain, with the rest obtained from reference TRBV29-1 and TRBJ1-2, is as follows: SAVISQKPSRDICQRGTSLTIQCQVDSQVTMMFWYRQQPGQSLTLIATANQGSEATYESGFVIDKFPISRPNLTFSTLTVSNMSPEDSSIYLCSVEGDDRDRYYGYTFGSGTRLTVV.

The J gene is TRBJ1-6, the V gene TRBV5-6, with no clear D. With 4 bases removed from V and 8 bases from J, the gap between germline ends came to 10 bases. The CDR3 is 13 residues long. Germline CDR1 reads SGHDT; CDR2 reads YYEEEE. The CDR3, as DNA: TGTGCCAGCAGCCCCACGGTTGATTCACCCCTCCACTTT. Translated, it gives CASSPTVDSPLHF.

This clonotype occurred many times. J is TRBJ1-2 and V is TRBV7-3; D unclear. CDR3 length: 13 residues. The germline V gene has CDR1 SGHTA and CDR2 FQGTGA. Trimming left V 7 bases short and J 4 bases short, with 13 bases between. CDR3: CASTKTPAYGYTF. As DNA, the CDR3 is TGTGCCAGCACTAAAACACCAGCCTATGGCTACACCTTC.

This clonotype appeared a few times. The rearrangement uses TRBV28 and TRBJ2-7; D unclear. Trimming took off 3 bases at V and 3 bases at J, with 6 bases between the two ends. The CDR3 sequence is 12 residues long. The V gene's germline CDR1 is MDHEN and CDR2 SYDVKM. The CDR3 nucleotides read TGTGCCAGCAGTTTCCAATACTACGAGCAGTACTTC. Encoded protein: CASSFQYYEQYF.

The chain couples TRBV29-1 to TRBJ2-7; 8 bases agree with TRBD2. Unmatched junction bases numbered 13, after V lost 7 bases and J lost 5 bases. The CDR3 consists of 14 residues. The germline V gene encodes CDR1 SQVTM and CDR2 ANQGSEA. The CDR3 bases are TGCAGCGCAACCGCGTGGGCGGGGGGACACGAGCAGTACTTC. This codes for CSATAWAGGHEQYF.

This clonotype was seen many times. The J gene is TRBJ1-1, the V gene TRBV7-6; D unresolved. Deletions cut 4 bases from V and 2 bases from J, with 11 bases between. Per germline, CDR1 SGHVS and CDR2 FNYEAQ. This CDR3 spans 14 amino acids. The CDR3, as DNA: TGTGCCAGCAGCTCCCTGGACCTAAACACTGAAGCTTTCTTT. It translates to CASSSLDLNTEAFF.

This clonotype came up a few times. CDR3 nucleotides: TGTGCCAGCAGTTTCTCCTCCTTCTCCGGGGAGCTGTTTTTT. It codes for CASSFSSFSGELFF. The chain uses TRBV28 and TRBJ2-2; D gene uncertain. The length of the CDR3 is 14 residues. Germline CDR1 MDHEN, CDR2 SYDVKM. V lost 3 bases and J 6 bases, leaving 11 bases between the germline ends.

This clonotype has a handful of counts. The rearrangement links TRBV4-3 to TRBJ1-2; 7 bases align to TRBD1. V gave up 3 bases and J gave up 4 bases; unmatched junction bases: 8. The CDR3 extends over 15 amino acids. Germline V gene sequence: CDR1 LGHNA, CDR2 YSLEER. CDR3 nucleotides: TGCGCCAGCAGCCAGTACAGGGGATCGAGCTATGGCTACACCTTC. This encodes CASSQYRGSSYGYTF.

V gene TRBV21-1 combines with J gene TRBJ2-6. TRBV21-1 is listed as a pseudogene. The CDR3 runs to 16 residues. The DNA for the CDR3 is TGTGCCAGCAGCAAAGCATGGCGATACCCCGCCAACGTCCTGACTTTC. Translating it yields CASSKAWRYPANVLTF.